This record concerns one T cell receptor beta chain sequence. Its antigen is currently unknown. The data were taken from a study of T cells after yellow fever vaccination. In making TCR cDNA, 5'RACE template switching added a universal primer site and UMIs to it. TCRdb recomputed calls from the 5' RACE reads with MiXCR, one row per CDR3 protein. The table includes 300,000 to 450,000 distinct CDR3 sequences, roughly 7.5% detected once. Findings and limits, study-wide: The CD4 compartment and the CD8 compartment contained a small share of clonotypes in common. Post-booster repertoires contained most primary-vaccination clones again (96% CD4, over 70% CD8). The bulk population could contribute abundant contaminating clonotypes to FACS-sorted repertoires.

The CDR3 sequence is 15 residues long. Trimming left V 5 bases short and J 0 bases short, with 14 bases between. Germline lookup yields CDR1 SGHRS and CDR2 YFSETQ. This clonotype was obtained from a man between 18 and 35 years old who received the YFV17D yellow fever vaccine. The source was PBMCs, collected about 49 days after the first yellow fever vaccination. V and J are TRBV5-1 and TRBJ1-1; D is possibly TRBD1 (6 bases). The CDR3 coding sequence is TGCGCCAGCAGTCTAACAGGGAAACTGAACACTGAAGCTTTCTTT. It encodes CASSLTGKLNTEAFF.